The clone carrying this T cell receptor (beta chain) was recorded once. Its antigen remains unknown. This entry is derived from a study of T cell responses to AZD1222 COVID-19 vaccine. Notes on the study in general: At study baseline, merely about 6 AZD1222 recipients were seropositive. Repertoire collection took place solely once the T cell response had peaked. The CD4 TCRs associated with vaccination extended across spike and predominated at 160-218 and 743-854.

V was shortened by 4 bases and J by 2 bases, with 12 bases between the two germline ends. CDR3 size: 15 residues. Germline loops: CDR1 SGHTA, CDR2 FQGTGA. Clones were sequenced by immunoSEQ multiplex PCR, and TCRdb holds only the in-frame ones, with some missing. This sample has 250,000 to 300,000 clones, with around 93% found just once. The chain carries TRBV7-3 and TRBJ2-1; weak D call: TRBD2 (5 bases). This clonotype was obtained from an adult who received the AZD1222 COVID-19 vaccine. The sample in question was peripheral blood, obtained 28 days after the second AZD1222 dose. In DNA form, the CDR3 reads TGTGCCAGCAGCTCGGGCGAGGGAGCCTACAATGAGCAGTTCTTC. This translates into CASSSGEGAYNEQFF.